This T cell receptor beta chain was obtained from a study of T cell repertoires and HLA-DP antigens (dated by TCRdb to 2016 to 2018). Study-wide context: An in vitro model of CD4+ T cell alloreactivity against allogeneic HLA-DP presented by transduced HeLa cells was used in the study. The three donors, two male and one female, ranged from the 18-to-29 to the 60-to-69 age band. Average DNA input was around 220 ng for sorted CD137+CD4+ samples, compared with 1,200 ng for pre-culture CD4+ samples. One alloantigen differed from self by one peptide-binding groove amino acid, whereas the other differed by ten, modelling structurally similar versus dissimilar alloantigens.

This clone has at least ten counts. What this receptor recognizes is not known. Base qualities are not at hand, and no much larger clone is one base apart. CDR3 length: 13 amino acids, cysteine to phenylalanine. Only the CDR3 region is kept as DNA, spanning 39 bases read in frame from base 1. The germline V gene encodes CDR1 MDHEN and CDR2 SYDVKM. The trim is 2 bases for V and 10 bases for J, with a gap of 12 bases between the germline ends. Paper-wide results and their limitations: Clones undetected before culture had an average cumulative frequency of roughly 35% against one allele and 50.6% against the other. Naive and memory CD4+ repertoires were not analysed separately. Limitations were identified as the inclusion of only three donors, the use of a non-physiological HeLa antigen-presenting system, and the use of total CD4+ responder cells. Similar clonality (about 0.39) was observed for sorted CD137+ cells against both alloantigens, and this clonality was much higher than that observed in pre-culture samples (roughly 0.041).

TCRB CDR3 regions were amplified with the immunoSEQ multiplex PCR using forward primers for 54 TRBV segments and reverse primers for 13 TRBJ segments. Pre-culture CD4+ samples were sequenced at deep resolution with a target of under 250,000 T cell genomes. Amplicons were sequenced on an Illumina HiSeq System, producing 87 bp reads covering the CDR3. The study's own analysis went as follows. Reads were corrected for PCR and sequencing errors, and CDR3 regions were defined by alignment to IMGT reference sequences. Template and unique rearrangement counts were estimated using synthetic template pools. Clonality was computed as 1 minus Pielou's evenness. Richness was estimated with the Daley-Smith estimator. Morisita's index was used to measure repertoire overlap. Clones present in cultured samples but not detected in the pre-culture repertoire of the same donor were defined as low-abundance clones. TCRdb provides this immuneACCESS table in a form limited to in-frame rearrangements. Some clones are lacking; in checked studies, under half of them reflect an unresolved V gene, and why the rest are absent is not known. D and trimming were read from the DNA, whereas the V and J calls and clone size are those reported in that table. In this sample the table shows approximately 100,000 clones, roughly nine tenths of which occur a single time. Of the sample, roughly 1.5% falls within the top ten clones.

Magnetic bead negative selection was used to isolate untouched CD4+ T cells from Ficoll-separated PBMC, with an average purity of roughly 98%. Using magnetic beads, untouched CD4+ T cells were isolated from Ficoll-separated PBMC at about 97.7% purity, with only negligible CD8+ contamination. Peripheral blood mononuclear cells were supplied by the buffy coats of a few healthy blood donors, who served as the study donors. Each of the three donors was CMV seronegative. Genomic DNA was extracted with the DNeasy Blood & Tissue Kit. For each subject, genomic DNA from sorted CD137+CD4+ cells and from pre-culture CD4+ baseline samples underwent TCRB sequencing.

The receptor chain draws on TRBV28 and TRBJ1-5; the D segment could be TRBD1, given 5 matching bases. The sequencing input was CD4+ T cells from PBMCs. The TCR sequence derives from a middle-aged man in good health and CMV-seronegative. The DNA sequence is TGTGCCAGCAGTTTAGACAGAATTAAACCCCAGCATTTT. It translates to CASSLDRIKPQHF.